One and the same sample provided the 29 T cell receptor beta chains below, sequenced in a study of post-analysis software for immune sequencing data. Regarding the study as a whole: Controls had lower frequencies than patients of 4 or 5 TRBV segments, which included TRBV5-6, TRBV5-1 and TRBV20-1.

The authors incorporated unique molecular identifiers into the TCR beta cDNA libraries. TCRdb reprocessed the PCR reads via MiXCR and lists one record per CDR3 protein. The sample has roughly 540,000 distinct CDR3 sequences; roughly 34% are singletons. No antigen has been identified for these receptors. The specimen was blood. Source of these receptors: a girl under 18 with multiple sclerosis.

The chain carries TRBV4-1 and TRBJ2-7, with D maybe TRBD1 (6 bases). V was clipped by 7 bases and J by 2 bases, with 18 bases between them. This CDR3 has 15 residues. Germline CDR1 is MGHRA and CDR2 is YSYEKL. The CDR3 protein is CASNPPQGSPYEQYF. CDR3 DNA: TGCGCCAGCAACCCCCCTCAGGGGTCACCCTACGAGCAGTACTTC.

This clonotype showed up just a few times. The rearrangement joins TRBV20-1 to TRBJ2-7; D might be TRBD1 (6 bases). Germline loops: CDR1 DFQATT, CDR2 SNEGSKA (reference sequence). V shed 5 bases and J shed 3 bases, with 14 bases lying between them. The CDR3 totals 13 residues. Here the CDR3 DNA reads TGCAGTGCTGCGACCGGGACAAACTACGAGCAGTACTTC. Protein product: CSAATGTNYEQYF.

This chain connects TRBV5-6 to TRBJ1-1, with D maybe TRBD1 (6 bases). CDR3 length equals 14 residues. The germline V gene encodes CDR1 SGHDT and CDR2 YYEEEE. The V gene lost 0 bases and the J gene lost 4 bases, with 10 bases spanning the gap. DNA for the CDR3: TGTGCCAGCAGCTTGGACAGGGCGGGCACTGAAGCTTTCTTT. Translation gives CASSLDRAGTEAFF.

This clonotype has just a few counts. CDR3 in DNA: TGCGCCAGCAGCTTGGGTGACGGGGGCGGGGGCAATCAGCCCCAGCATTTT. Translated: CASSLGDGGGGNQPQHF. The V and J genes are TRBV5-1 and TRBJ1-5; D is possibly TRBD1 (6 bases). Between the trimmed V and J ends, which lost 0 bases and 2 bases, there was a span of 15 bases. Germline lookup yields CDR1 SGHRS and CDR2 YFSETQ. The length of the CDR3 is 17 residues.

In DNA, the CDR3 is TGCAGTGCTAGGGGGGGACAATCCTATGGCTACACCTTC. Translating gives CSARGGQSYGYTF. V is TRBV20-1 and J is TRBJ1-2, with D possibly TRBD1 on 6 matching bases. CDR3 length: 13 amino acids. Germline V gives CDR1 DFQATT, CDR2 SNEGSKA (reference sequence). V was cut by 3 bases and J by 4 bases, with 12 bases left in between.

This clonotype was found once. The CDR3 region has the DNA TGTGCCAGCAGCCCCGCTCAGGGGGGTTATGGCTACACCTTC. Amino acid sequence: CASSPAQGGYGYTF. The gene calls are TRBV7-8 and TRBJ1-2, with 7 bases that match TRBD1. The length of the CDR3 is 14 residues. Trimming removed 5 bases from V and 5 bases from J; junction bases left unmatched: 8. Per the germline V gene, CDR1 is SGHVS and CDR2 is FQNEAQ.

V gene TRBV6-5 combines with J gene TRBJ1-2; no clear D. Trimming pared 5 bases from V and 8 bases from J, leaving 12 bases between. CDR1 is MNHEY and CDR2 is SVGAGI in the germline V gene. This CDR3 spans 12 amino acids. The CDR3 nucleotides read TGTGCCAGCAGTCAAGGACTTAAGGGCTACACCTTC. Encoded protein: CASSQGLKGYTF.

The rearrangement links TRBV5-1 to TRBJ1-4, with a tentative D call TRBD1 (5 bases). The germline gives CDR1 SGHRS, CDR2 YFSETQ. The CDR3 spans 15 residues. V shed 0 bases and J shed 4 bases, with 10 bases lying between them. The CDR3 nucleotides read TGCGCCAGCAGCTTGGTCGGGGGAGGTAATGAAAAACTGTTTTTT. Protein product: CASSLVGGGNEKLFF.

The V gene is TRBV10-3, the J gene TRBJ2-3; D is ambiguous. This CDR3 contains 16 residues. Trimming took off 7 bases at V and 9 bases at J, with 26 bases between the two ends. Germline V gene data show CDR1 as ENHRY and CDR2 as SYGVKD. The CDR3 region has the DNA TGTGCCATCAATGGAGAGCAAGGGCGTGAGAGATACACGCAGTATTTT. This sequence encodes CAINGEQGRERYTQYF.

The V call is TRBV29-1, the J call TRBJ2-4; D remains unclear. Germline V gene sequence: CDR1 SQVTM, CDR2 ANQGSEA. Deletions cut 7 bases from V and 0 bases from J, with 10 bases between. This CDR3 contains 13 residues. CDR3 sequence: CSGRGIAKNIQYF. The CDR3 DNA follows: TGCAGCGGCCGCGGTATAGCCAAAAACATTCAGTACTTC.

V is TRBV29-1 and J is TRBJ2-1, with a weak D call TRBD2 (6 bases). There are 13 residues in the CDR3. Per germline, CDR1 SQVTM and CDR2 ANQGSEA. The V gene lost 7 bases and the J gene lost 8 bases, with 18 bases spanning the gap. The CDR3 is CSAPGSAGYEQFF. The CDR3 DNA follows: TGCAGCGCCCCCGGGAGCGCCGGCTATGAGCAGTTCTTC.

The genes are TRBV20-1 and TRBJ1-1, with D uncertain. The CDR3 has 13 residues. The V gene's germline CDR1 is DFQATT and CDR2 SNEGSKA (reference sequence). V lost 6 bases to trimming and J lost 3 bases, with 14 bases between them. This CDR3 reads CSAEGLRDTEAFF. CDR3 DNA: TGCAGTGCGGAGGGATTAAGAGACACTGAAGCTTTCTTT.

This clonotype was seen a handful of times. The chain recombines TRBV28 with TRBJ2-7; D might be TRBD1 or TRBD2, each matching 5 bases. CDR3 length: 15 amino acids. Germline assignment: CDR1 MDHEN and CDR2 SYDVKM. V gave up 6 bases and J gave up 2 bases, with 17 bases separating them. The CDR3: CASSSAGMGAYEQYF. In nucleotides, the CDR3 is TGTGCCAGCAGCTCCGCCGGGATGGGGGCCTACGAGCAGTACTTC.

In this sample, this clonotype turned up a few times. The chain is built from TRBV6-1 and TRBJ1-1; no clear D. Germline V CDR1 and CDR2: MNHNS, SASEGT. The CDR3 extends over 15 amino acids. The ends were cut back, 4 bases at V and 1 base at J, with 13 bases in the middle. CDR3 nucleotides: TGTGCCAGCAGTGCCGCGACACTTACGAACACTGAAGCTTTCTTT. Residues: CASSAATLTNTEAFF.

This chain uses TRBV11-2 with TRBJ2-7, with 9 positions matching TRBD1. The CDR3 is 16 residues long. The germline V gene has CDR1 SGHAT and CDR2 FQNNGV. V gave up 5 bases and J gave up 4 bases; unmatched junction bases: 12. CDR3 protein: CASSPKRTGALYEQYF. The DNA for the CDR3 is TGTGCCAGCAGCCCAAAGAGGACAGGGGCCCTTTACGAGCAGTACTTC.

In its sample, this clonotype was seen a few times. The gene calls are TRBV25-1 and TRBJ2-5, with 11 nucleotides matching TRBD2. The DNA matches TRBJ2-7 better at its end, which makes the J call doubtful. The CDR3 totals 13 residues. Germline CDR1 is MGHDK and CDR2 is SYGVNS. CDR3 protein: CASSTSGGHEQYF. CDR3 in DNA: TGTGCCAGCAGCACTAGCGGGGGCCACGAGCAGTACTTC.

J is TRBJ2-3 and V is TRBV5-1; 8 bases align to TRBD2. Germline CDR1 is SGHRS and CDR2 is YFSETQ. CDR3 length equals 16 residues. J lost 1 base, V lost 4 bases, and 8 bases had no gene match. In DNA form, the CDR3 reads TGCGCCAGCAGCCCCGGGGAGACTAGCGGCACAGATACGCAGTATTTT. Its translation is CASSPGETSGTDTQYF.

This clonotype has a handful of counts. V usage is TRBV20-1 and J usage is TRBJ2-7; 7 bases are shared with TRBD2. The V and J ends lost 3 bases and 0 bases, in that order; junction bases with no gene match: 17. The CDR3 is 18 residues long. Per germline, CDR1 DFQATT and CDR2 SNEGSKA (reference sequence). CDR3 amino acids: CSASPAVGEGPFSYEQYF. CDR3 DNA sequence: TGCAGTGCTAGCCCTGCCGTGGGGGAGGGCCCTTTCTCCTACGAGCAGTACTTC.

The chain combines TRBV5-1 with TRBJ1-5; no definite D call. Trimming shortened V by 1 base and J by 0 bases, and 8 bases separated the two germline ends. Germline V lookup: CDR1 SGHRS, CDR2 YFSETQ. The CDR3 has 15 residues. The DNA for the CDR3 is TGCGCCAGCAGCTTGAAACGGACTAGCAATCAGCCCCAGCATTTT. Residues: CASSLKRTSNQPQHF. Variable domain in full (rest from reference TRBV5-1 and TRBJ1-5): KAGVTQTPRYLIKTRGQQVTLSCSPISGHRSVSWYQQTPGQGLQFLFEYFSETQRNKGNFPGRFSGRQFSNSRSEMNVSTLELGDSALYLCASSLKRTSNQPQHFGDGTRLSIL.

The V gene is TRBV20-1, the J gene TRBJ1-1, with D possibly matching TRBD1 (6 bases). CDR1 is DFQATT, CDR2 SNEGSKA, per germline (reference sequence). V lost 1 base, J lost 2 bases, and 8 bases lay in between. The CDR3 has 13 residues. The CDR3 loop is CSARVQGNTEAFF. The CDR3 DNA reads as TGCAGTGCTAGAGTACAGGGAAACACTGAAGCTTTCTTT.

This clonotype has just a few counts. V is TRBV20-1 and J is TRBJ2-3; D not certain. Trimming shortened V by 6 bases and J by 1 base, and 11 bases separated the two germline ends. Germline loops: CDR1 DFQATT, CDR2 SNEGSKA (reference sequence). The CDR3 consists of 13 residues. CDR3 residues: CSAPTSGTDTQYF. CDR3 sequence (DNA): TGCAGTGCGCCAACCAGCGGCACAGATACGCAGTATTTT.

This clonotype came up a few times. The V call is TRBV7-3, the J call TRBJ1-1; 8 nucleotides align to TRBD1. Looked up from germline, CDR1 is SGHTA and CDR2 is FQGTGA. This CDR3 has 19 amino acids. Unmatched junction bases numbered 16, after V lost 4 bases and J lost 0 bases. CDR3 region: CASSSGPLRTGRMNTEAFF. The CDR3 nucleotides read TGTGCCAGCAGCTCGGGGCCCCTGAGGACAGGGCGGATGAACACTGAAGCTTTCTTT.

Here the CDR3 reads CSARVATGLGNTIYF. The CDR3 DNA sequence: TGCAGTGCTAGGGTAGCGACAGGGCTTGGAAACACCATATATTTT. The V call is TRBV20-1, the J call TRBJ1-3, with TRBD1 identical over 7 bases. V shed 3 bases, J shed 3 bases, and the junction held 8 bases outside the gene matches. Per the germline V gene, CDR1 is DFQATT and CDR2 is SNEGSKA (reference sequence). The CDR3 length is 15 residues.

This sequence joins TRBV3-1 and TRBJ2-2; 9 bases map to TRBD1. V lost 3 bases to trimming and J lost 2 bases; unmatched junction nucleotides: 7. The CDR3 is 17 residues long. Germline CDR1 is LGHDT and CDR2 is YNNKEL (reference sequence). The CDR3 here is CASSHLRDRANTGELFF. The DNA for the CDR3 is TGTGCCAGCAGCCATCTCCGGGACAGGGCCAACACCGGGGAGCTGTTTTTT.

The chain joins TRBV6-1 to TRBJ2-3; 10 nucleotides match TRBD2. V shed 4 bases, J shed 3 bases, and the junction held 7 bases outside the gene matches. This CDR3 is built from 16 residues. Germline V lookup: CDR1 MNHNS, CDR2 SASEGT. The CDR3 sequence is CASSALSGGATDTQYF. The CDR3 nucleotides read TGTGCCAGCAGTGCACTCAGCGGGGGGGCAACAGATACGCAGTATTTT.

This clonotype was counted between two and nine times. V usage is TRBV20-1 and J usage is TRBJ2-1; D is perhaps TRBD1 or TRBD2 (5 bases each). CDR3 length equals 14 residues. The germline V gene has CDR1 DFQATT and CDR2 SNEGSKA (reference sequence). The germline V and J ends were trimmed by 5 bases and 5 bases, with 16 bases remaining between them. The DNA of the CDR3 is TGCAGTGCTCACCGGGACCCAGGGCACAATGAGCAGTTCTTC. As protein: CSAHRDPGHNEQFF.

This clonotype was counted between two and nine times. V usage is TRBV20-1 and J usage is TRBJ1-4, with D hard to call. Trimming shortened V by 5 bases and J by 1 base, and 8 bases separated the two germline ends. The germline V gene has CDR1 DFQATT and CDR2 SNEGSKA (reference sequence). The CDR3 length is 13 residues. The CDR3 spells CSAEVGTNEKLFF. CDR3 bases: TGCAGTGCTGAGGTGGGAACTAATGAAAAACTGTTTTTT.

The chain combines TRBV4-1 with TRBJ1-4; TRBD1 aligns across 7 bases. The CDR3 length is 13 residues. V lost 1 base to trimming and J lost 14 bases; unmatched junction nucleotides: 7. In germline, CDR1 is MGHRA, CDR2 YSYEKL. The CDR3 bases are TGCGCCAGCAGCCAAGTCGACAGGGTGGGTCTGTTTTTT. Translating it yields CASSQVDRVGLFF.

The CDR3 reads CASSFLDRKNYGYTF. In DNA form, the CDR3 reads TGTGCCAGCAGTTTCCTGGACAGGAAAAACTATGGCTACACCTTC. The chain carries TRBV28 and TRBJ1-2; 7 nucleotides align to TRBD1. Germline V gives CDR1 MDHEN, CDR2 SYDVKM. Trimming at V came to 3 bases and at J to 2 bases, leaving 6 bases not matched to a gene. This CDR3 is 15 amino acids long.